This record concerns one T cell receptor beta chain sequence. The CDR3 runs to 15 residues. In germline, CDR1 is SGHRS, CDR2 YFSETQ. Between the trimmed V and J ends, which lost 0 bases and 3 bases, there was a span of 9 bases. This specimen belongs to a study of blood T cell repertoires in COVID-19. The table came from immunoSEQ multiplex PCR; TCRdb's copy has only in-frame clones and leaves some out. The sample shows some 200,000 clones, around 80% of them seen only once. The TCR was taken from a woman aged 70 to 79 with acute or convalescent COVID-19. The chain employs TRBV5-1 and TRBJ1-4; no clear D gene. Sequences were obtained from peripheral blood. The CDR3 sequence is CASSLGGLSNEKLFF. In nucleotides, the CDR3 is TGCGCCAGCAGCTTGGGCGGGTTATCTAATGAAAAACTGTTTTTT.